The present TCR beta chain was sequenced within a study of T cells in tuberculosis. Study-wide points: Active tuberculosis TCR-alpha repertoires lay closer to GMM-specific TCRs than IGRA-negative controls, suggesting clonal expansion.

TCRdb's copy holds only in-frame clones and misses some; the assay was immunoSEQ multiplex PCR. This repertoire shows about 23,000 clones, over 95% found once; its top ten account for less than 10%. Points on this clone: Its antigen is undetermined.

Sequences were obtained from PBMCs. This TCR came from a donor under 30 with latent tuberculosis or without tuberculosis infection.

The CDR3 coding sequence is TGCAGCGTTGAAAGTGTAGGACAGGCCTACAATGAGCAGTTCTTC. Its protein product is CSVESVGQAYNEQFF. V usage is TRBV29-1 and J usage is TRBJ2-1, with TRBD1 identical over 7 bases. Trimming removed 2 bases from V and 2 bases from J; junction bases left unmatched: 6. The CDR3 sequence is 15 residues long. Germline V lookup: CDR1 SQVTM, CDR2 ANQGSEA.